The 27 T cell receptor beta chains presented below share a single source sample, sequenced in a study of beta chain features in type 1 diabetes. Reverse transcribing all isolated RNA meant expressed TCRB transcripts were sequenced. The protocol was immunoSEQ multiplex PCR, while the TCRdb copy is restricted to in-frame clones and leaves out a portion. This sample has over 350,000 clones; around 15% occur once, and the top ten carry roughly 0.019%. Sequencing was performed on naive CD4+ T cells from blood. The origin of the receptors is a woman aged 18-29 years in good health.

The chain employs TRBV2 and TRBJ2-4; possibly TRBD2 for D (5 bases). Per germline, CDR1 SNHLY and CDR2 FYNNEI. CDR3 length: 14 residues. V lost 6 bases, J lost 8 bases, and 17 bases lay in between. CDR3 nucleotide sequence: TGTGCCAGCAGACGGACTTCCCCTGGGGACATTCAGTACTTC. Its translation is CASRRTSPGDIQYF.

This chain joins TRBV28 and TRBJ1-2; perhaps TRBD1 as D (5 bases). The V gene's germline CDR1 is MDHEN and CDR2 SYDVKM. The CDR3 totals 12 residues. Deletions cut 8 bases from V and 4 bases from J, with 11 bases between. The CDR3 spells CASSTVIYGYTF. The CDR3 nucleotides read TGTGCCAGCTCGACAGTGATCTATGGCTACACCTTC.

The rearrangement links TRBV7-2 to TRBJ2-7; 10 positions match TRBD2. Germline V CDR1 and CDR2: SGHTA, FQGNSA. The ends lost 1 base at V and 4 bases at J; junction bases unmatched: 7. The CDR3 extends over 16 amino acids. The CDR3 coding sequence is TGTGCCAGCAGCTTAGTCCTAGCGGGAGCAGGTTACGAGCAGTACTTC. It is translated as CASSLVLAGAGYEQYF.

The V gene is TRBV5-1, the J gene TRBJ2-3; 9 bases line up with TRBD1. V was pared by 2 bases and J by 3 bases, with 7 bases of the junction left unmatched. Germline V gene sequence: CDR1 SGHRS, CDR2 YFSETQ. The CDR3 loop spans 16 amino acids. Here the CDR3 DNA reads TGCGCCAGCAGCTTCTCGACAGGGGGTACTACAGATACGCAGTATTTT. Translation gives CASSFSTGGTTDTQYF.

There are a few counts of this clone. The J gene is TRBJ1-1, the V gene TRBV28; D remains ambiguous. Trimming shortened V by 7 bases and J by 0 bases, and 12 bases separated the two germline ends. CDR1 and CDR2 (germline): MDHEN, SYDVKM. The CDR3 is 14 amino acids. The CDR3: CASTSGYLNTEAFF. The DNA of the CDR3 is TGTGCCAGCACCTCGGGTTACCTGAACACTGAAGCTTTCTTT.

This clone turned up a few times. The chain couples TRBV7-9 to TRBJ1-1; D gene ambiguous. Trimming took off 1 base at V and 2 bases at J, with 11 bases between the two ends. The CDR3 loop spans 15 amino acids. Germline V lookup: CDR1 SEHNR, CDR2 FQNEAQ (reference sequence). The CDR3 DNA reads as TGTGCCAGCAGCTTAGTTCGGGCGGGAAACACTGAAGCTTTCTTT. This sequence encodes CASSLVRAGNTEAFF.

This clone was seen more than once but under ten times. The CDR3 region has the DNA TGTGCCTGGCTGAGAGTGAACACCGGGGAGCTGTTTTTT. This sequence encodes CAWLRVNTGELFF. The chain carries TRBV30 and TRBJ2-2, with D hard to call. Per the germline V gene, CDR1 is GTSNPN and CDR2 is SVGIG (reference sequence). V dropped 5 bases and J dropped 1 base, with 8 bases sitting between them. The CDR3 loop spans 13 amino acids.

This chain joins TRBV28 and TRBJ1-1, with a weak D call TRBD1 (6 bases). The germline V gene has CDR1 MDHEN and CDR2 SYDVKM. The CDR3 is made up of 11 amino acids. Between the trimmed V and J ends, which lost 6 bases and 11 bases, there was a span of 13 bases. The CDR3 DNA follows: TGTGCCAGCAGCCGGGGGGGCGAGGCTTTCTTT. Translation: CASSRGGEAFF.

This clone has just a few counts. The chain is built from TRBV15 and TRBJ2-1, with TRBD2 identical over 7 bases. This CDR3 has 16 residues. CDR1 is LNHNV, CDR2 YYDKDF, per germline (reference sequence). V was pared by 0 bases and J by 4 bases, with 6 bases of the junction left unmatched. The CDR3 DNA sequence: TGTGCCACCAGCAGAGATCGGTCGGGAGGATACAATGAGCAGTTCTTC. Residues: CATSRDRSGGYNEQFF.

The chain joins TRBV29-1 to TRBJ2-7; perhaps TRBD2 as D (6 bases). The CDR3 covers 14 residues. CDR1 is SQVTM, CDR2 ANQGSEA, per germline. The ends were cut back, 6 bases at V and 3 bases at J, with 18 bases in the middle. The CDR3 DNA reads as TGCAGCGTAAGCCCCCGGGACTCTCTCTACGAGCAGTACTTC. As protein: CSVSPRDSLYEQYF.

This clone was observed a handful of times. CDR3 bases: TGTGCCAGTAGTATTCAAGGCGGGAGTGGTGGCGGGGAGCTGTTTTTT. Translation gives CASSIQGGSGGGELFF. The V and J genes are TRBV19 and TRBJ2-2; 7 positions agree with TRBD2. The CDR3 extends over 16 amino acids. With V trimmed by 3 bases and J by 7 bases, 11 bases remained unmatched. Germline CDR1 reads LNHDA; CDR2 reads SQIVND (reference sequence).

This chain connects TRBV2 to TRBJ2-1; D call uncertain. The CDR3 runs 13 residues. Looked up from germline, CDR1 is SNHLY and CDR2 is FYNNEI. The V end was cut by 0 bases, the J end by 4 bases, with 4 bases between. DNA for the CDR3: TGTGCCAGCAGTGAAGCTTCGTACAATGAGCAGTTCTTC. It yields the protein CASSEASYNEQFF.

The gene calls are TRBV9 and TRBJ2-7; no firm D call. V lost 3 bases, J lost 5 bases, and 18 bases lay in between. There are 15 residues in the CDR3. CDR1 SGDLS and CDR2 YYNGEE come from the germline V gene. The CDR3 bases are TGTGCCAGCAGCGCCGCTGTTGGTGGTAGCCACGAGCAGTACTTC. This gives the protein CASSAAVGGSHEQYF. The complete variable domain, with remaining parts taken from reference TRBV9 and TRBJ2-7, reads DSGVTQTPKHLITATGQRVTLRCSPRSGDLSVYWYQQSLDQGLQFLIQYYNGEERAKGNILERFSAQQFPDLHSELNLSSLELGDSALYFCASSAAVGGSHEQYFGPGTRLTVT.

Notes on this clone: The identical CDR3 is also encoded by other nucleotide sequences in the sample. Here the CDR3 DNA reads TGCAGCGTTGTCCCGAGCTCCTACGAGCAGTACTTC. This gives the protein CSVVPSSYEQYF. This chain joins TRBV29-1 and TRBJ2-7, with no clear D. Trimming removed 4 bases from V and 0 bases from J, with 7 bases in between. This CDR3 comprises 12 residues. CDR1 SQVTM and CDR2 ANQGSEA come from the germline V gene.

This clone was seen a handful of times. The chain has TRBV4-2 and TRBJ2-2, with D unresolved. This CDR3 is built from 14 residues. Trimming stripped 0 bases from V and 5 bases from J, with 7 bases between. The germline gives CDR1 LGHNA, CDR2 YNFKEQ. In DNA form, the CDR3 reads TGTGCCAGCAGCCAAGAGTTCTTGACCGGGGAGCTGTTTTTT. Protein sequence: CASSQEFLTGELFF.

The J gene is TRBJ1-2, the V gene TRBV14; no firm D call. Germline V gene sequence: CDR1 SGHDN, CDR2 FVKESK. Trimming cost V 0 bases and J 4 bases, with 3 bases left between them. The CDR3 sequence is 12 residues long. CDR3 protein: CASSQDSYGYTF. CDR3 bases: TGTGCCAGCAGCCAAGACAGCTATGGCTACACCTTC. The complete variable domain, with remaining parts taken from reference TRBV14 and TRBJ1-2, reads EAGVTQFPSHSVIEKGQTVTLRCDPISGHDNLYWYRRVMGKEIKFLLHFVKESKQDESGMPNNRFLAERTGGTYSTLKVQPAELEDSGVYFCASSQDSYGYTFGSGTRLTVV.

The chain is built from TRBV20-1 and TRBJ1-2; 7 bases fit TRBD1. The germline V gene encodes CDR1 DFQATT and CDR2 SNEGSKA (reference sequence). Trimming at V came to 5 bases and at J to 8 bases, leaving 5 bases not matched to a gene. This CDR3 spans 11 amino acids. The DNA for the CDR3 is TGCAGTGCTGGGAGACAGGGCGGCTACACCTTC. It translates to CSAGRQGGYTF.

This clone has more than one count but fewer than ten. CDR3 residues: CSVGSQSNEKLFF. CDR3 bases: TGCAGCGTTGGTTCTCAAAGCAATGAAAAACTGTTTTTT. This sequence joins TRBV29-1 and TRBJ1-4; unclear D gene. Germline values: CDR1 SQVTM, CDR2 ANQGSEA. The germline V and J ends were trimmed by 4 bases and 5 bases, with 11 bases remaining between them. This CDR3 is 13 amino acids long.

This clone was counted between two and nine times. The chain is built from TRBV30 and TRBJ2-7; TRBD1 matches at 7 bases. This CDR3 has 15 amino acids. V shed 3 bases, J shed 6 bases, and the junction held 14 bases outside the gene matches. Germline CDR1 is GTSNPN and CDR2 is SVGIG (reference sequence). Here the CDR3 DNA reads TGTGCCTGGAGCGCCGGCCCAGGGGGAAAGGGCGAGCAGTACTTC. It codes for CAWSAGPGGKGEQYF.

This chain uses TRBV30 with TRBJ1-2, with 8 bases fitting TRBD1. The CDR3 has 14 amino acids. The V segment lost 4 bases and the J segment 7 bases; nucleotides outside the gene matches: 11. Germline values: CDR1 GTSNPN, CDR2 SVGIG (reference sequence). The CDR3 loop reads CAWTSGQGSRGYTF. CDR3 DNA sequence: TGTGCCTGGACCTCAGGACAGGGTTCGCGTGGCTACACCTTC.

V is TRBV7-2 and J is TRBJ1-2; D remains ambiguous. CDR1 SGHTA and CDR2 FQGNSA come from the germline V gene. Trimming left V 3 bases short and J 2 bases short, with 10 bases between. The CDR3 runs to 14 residues. Here the CDR3 DNA reads TGTGCCAGCAGCTTTGGCACTATGAACTATGGCTACACCTTC. This encodes CASSFGTMNYGYTF.

This clone has only one observation. This chain links TRBV29-1 with TRBJ1-1; D is unresolved. CDR1 is SQVTM, CDR2 ANQGSEA, per germline. The CDR3 covers 13 residues. V was trimmed by 6 bases and J by 1 base, leaving 12 bases between them. CDR3: CSVEDSWNTEAFF. The CDR3 nucleotides are TGCAGCGTGGAGGACTCCTGGAACACTGAAGCTTTCTTT.

This clone was seen only a few times. J is TRBJ2-5 and V is TRBV7-9; D perhaps matches TRBD2 (6 bases). The CDR3 consists of 14 residues. Trimming took 5 bases from V and 0 from J, leaving 10 bases between them. The germline V gene encodes CDR1 SEHNR and CDR2 FQNEAQ (reference sequence). CDR3 residues: CASSPGLNQETQYF. The CDR3 DNA follows: TGTGCCAGCAGCCCGGGACTGAACCAAGAGACCCAGTACTTC.

The chain employs TRBV4-3 and TRBJ1-2, with TRBD1 matching over 9 bases. Trimming at V came to 4 bases and at J to 6 bases, leaving 15 bases not matched to a gene. The germline V gene has CDR1 LGHNA and CDR2 YSLEER. This CDR3 comprises 17 residues. CDR3 DNA sequence: TGCGCCAGCAGCCCCGACGGATTGGGACAGGGTCTGGATGGCTACACCTTC. Protein sequence: CASSPDGLGQGLDGYTF.

There are a few counts of this clone. V and J are TRBV25-1 and TRBJ1-2; TRBD1 matches 7 bases. The trim removed 4 bases at V and 6 bases at J, leaving 8 bases unmatched. The CDR3 extends over 14 amino acids. Looked up from germline, CDR1 is MGHDK and CDR2 is SYGVNS. This CDR3 reads CASSGNRGLDGYTF. The CDR3 DNA sequence: TGTGCCAGCAGTGGGAACAGGGGCCTCGATGGCTACACCTTC.

This chain uses TRBV29-1 with TRBJ2-7, with a weak D call TRBD2 (5 bases). V gave up 6 bases and J gave up 3 bases, with 15 bases separating them. CDR3 length: 13 residues. The germline CDR1 and CDR2 sequences are SQVTM and ANQGSEA. The CDR3 sequence: CSVENTAGYEQYF. The CDR3 nucleotides read TGCAGCGTAGAAAACACGGCGGGCTACGAGCAGTACTTC.

The chain recombines TRBV5-1 with TRBJ1-1, with 9 bases lining up with TRBD1. The junction had 0 bases not matched to a gene; V was cut back by 3 bases and J by 3 bases. Germline V gene data show CDR1 as SGHRS and CDR2 as YFSETQ. The length of the CDR3 is 13 residues. The chain's CDR3 is CASSWTGDTEAFF. Written as DNA, the CDR3 is TGCGCCAGCAGCTGGACAGGGGACACTGAAGCTTTCTTT.